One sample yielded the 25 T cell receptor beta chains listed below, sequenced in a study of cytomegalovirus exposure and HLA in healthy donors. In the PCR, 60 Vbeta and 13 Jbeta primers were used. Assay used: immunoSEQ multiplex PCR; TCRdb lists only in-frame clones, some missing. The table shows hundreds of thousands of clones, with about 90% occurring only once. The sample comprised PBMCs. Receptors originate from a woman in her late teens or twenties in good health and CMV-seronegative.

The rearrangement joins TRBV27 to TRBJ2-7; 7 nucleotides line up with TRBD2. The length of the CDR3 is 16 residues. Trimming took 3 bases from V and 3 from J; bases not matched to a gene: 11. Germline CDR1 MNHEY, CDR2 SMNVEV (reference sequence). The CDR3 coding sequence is TGTGCCAGCAGTTTTGGGGGGGAACACTATTTCTACGAGCAGTACTTC. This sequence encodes CASSFGGEHYFYEQYF.

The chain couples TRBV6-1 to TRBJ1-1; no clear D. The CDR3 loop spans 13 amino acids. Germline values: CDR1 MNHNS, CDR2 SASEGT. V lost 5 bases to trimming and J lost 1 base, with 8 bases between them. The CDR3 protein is CASSQNRNTEAFF. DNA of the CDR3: TGTGCCAGCAGTCAAAACAGGAACACTGAAGCTTTCTTT.

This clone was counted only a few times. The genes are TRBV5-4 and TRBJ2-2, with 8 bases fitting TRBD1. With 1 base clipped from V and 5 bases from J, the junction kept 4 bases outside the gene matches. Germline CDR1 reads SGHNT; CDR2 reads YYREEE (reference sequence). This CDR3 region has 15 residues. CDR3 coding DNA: TGTGCCAGCAGCTTGAGGACAGGGAAGACCGGGGAGCTGTTTTTT. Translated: CASSLRTGKTGELFF.

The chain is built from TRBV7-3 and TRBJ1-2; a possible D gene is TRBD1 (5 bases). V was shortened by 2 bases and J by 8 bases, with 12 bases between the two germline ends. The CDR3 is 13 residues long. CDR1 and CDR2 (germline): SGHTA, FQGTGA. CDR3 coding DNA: TGTGCCAGCAGCTTAGGGGGGGAGGCCGGCTACACCTTC. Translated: CASSLGGEAGYTF.

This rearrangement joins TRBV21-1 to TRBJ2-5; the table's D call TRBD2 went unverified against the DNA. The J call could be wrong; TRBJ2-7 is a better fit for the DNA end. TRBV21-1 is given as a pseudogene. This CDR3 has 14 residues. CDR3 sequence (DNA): TGTGCCAGCAGCAGCGCTGCTAATAGCTACGAGCAGTACTTC. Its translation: CASSSAANSYEQYF.

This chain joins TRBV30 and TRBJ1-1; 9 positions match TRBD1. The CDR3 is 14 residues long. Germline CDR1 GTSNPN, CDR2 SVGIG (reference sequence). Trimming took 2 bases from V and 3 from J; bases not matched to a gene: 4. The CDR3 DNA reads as TGTGCCTGGAGTAACCGGGACAGGGACACTGAAGCTTTCTTT. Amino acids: CAWSNRDRDTEAFF.

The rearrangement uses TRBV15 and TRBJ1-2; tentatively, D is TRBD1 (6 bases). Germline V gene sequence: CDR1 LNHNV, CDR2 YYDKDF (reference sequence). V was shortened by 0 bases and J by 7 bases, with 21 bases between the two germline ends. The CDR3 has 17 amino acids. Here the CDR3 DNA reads TGTGCCACCAGCAGAGAGGGGGTAGGGGGTCCCCTATTTGGCTACACCTTC. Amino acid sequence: CATSREGVGGPLFGYTF.

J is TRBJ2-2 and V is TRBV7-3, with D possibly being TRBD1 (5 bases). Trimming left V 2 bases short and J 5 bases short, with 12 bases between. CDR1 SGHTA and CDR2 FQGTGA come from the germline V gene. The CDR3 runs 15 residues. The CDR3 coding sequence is TGTGCCAGCAGCTTAGGGTCAGGGCATACCGGGGAGCTGTTTTTT. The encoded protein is CASSLGSGHTGELFF.

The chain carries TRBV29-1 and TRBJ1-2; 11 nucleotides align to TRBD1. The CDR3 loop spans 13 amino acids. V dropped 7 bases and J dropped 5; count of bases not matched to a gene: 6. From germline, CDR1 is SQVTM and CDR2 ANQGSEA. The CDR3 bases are TGCAGCGAGAGGGACAGGGGGTGGTATGGCTACACCTTC. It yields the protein CSERDRGWYGYTF.

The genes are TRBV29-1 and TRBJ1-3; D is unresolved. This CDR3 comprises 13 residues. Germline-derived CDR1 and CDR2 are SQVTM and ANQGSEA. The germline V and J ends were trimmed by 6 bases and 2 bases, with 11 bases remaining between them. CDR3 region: CSVRVAAGNTIYF. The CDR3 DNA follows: TGCAGCGTCCGGGTGGCAGCTGGAAACACCATATATTTT.

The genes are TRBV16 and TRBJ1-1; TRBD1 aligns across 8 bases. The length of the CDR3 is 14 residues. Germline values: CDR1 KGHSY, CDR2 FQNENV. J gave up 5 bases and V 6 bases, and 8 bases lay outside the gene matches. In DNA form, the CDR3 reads TGTGCCAGCAGTCAGCAGGGGGCATGGACTGAAGCTTTCTTT. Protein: CASSQQGAWTEAFF. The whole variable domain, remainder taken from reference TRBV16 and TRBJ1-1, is GEEVAQTPKHLVRGEGQKAKLYCAPIKGHSYVFWYQQVLKNEFKFLISFQNENVFDETGMPKERFSAKCLPNSPCSLEIQATKLEDSAVYFCASSQQGAWTEAFFGQGTRLTVV.

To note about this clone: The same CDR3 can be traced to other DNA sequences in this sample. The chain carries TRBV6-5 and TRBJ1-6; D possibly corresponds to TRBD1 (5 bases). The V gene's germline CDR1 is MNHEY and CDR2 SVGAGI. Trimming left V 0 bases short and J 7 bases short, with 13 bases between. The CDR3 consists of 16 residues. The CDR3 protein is CASSYSRLQGNSPLHF. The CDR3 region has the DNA TGTGCCAGCAGTTACTCCCGGCTCCAGGGAAATTCACCCCTCCACTTT.

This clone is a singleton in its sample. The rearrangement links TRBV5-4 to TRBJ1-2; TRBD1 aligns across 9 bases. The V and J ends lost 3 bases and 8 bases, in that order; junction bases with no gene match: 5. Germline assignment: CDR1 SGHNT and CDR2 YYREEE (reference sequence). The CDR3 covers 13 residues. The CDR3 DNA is TGTGCCAGCAGCTCGGACAGGGGTTGGGGCTACACCTTC. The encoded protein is CASSSDRGWGYTF.

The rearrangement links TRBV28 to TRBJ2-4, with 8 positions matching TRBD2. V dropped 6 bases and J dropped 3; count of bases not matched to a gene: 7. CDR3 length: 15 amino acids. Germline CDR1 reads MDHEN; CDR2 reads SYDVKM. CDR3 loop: CASSPTREGKNIQYF. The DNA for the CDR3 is TGTGCCAGCAGCCCTACCCGGGAGGGCAAAAACATTCAGTACTTC.

The CDR3 reads CASSPSGAGYGYTF. In DNA, the CDR3 is TGTGCCAGCAGTCCCTCAGGGGCGGGCTATGGCTACACCTTC. The chain links TRBV6-6 to TRBJ1-2, with D perhaps TRBD1 (6 bases). The V and J ends lost 5 bases and 4 bases respectively, with 14 bases between them. The CDR3 consists of 14 residues. CDR1 is MNHNY, CDR2 SVGAGI, per germline (reference sequence).

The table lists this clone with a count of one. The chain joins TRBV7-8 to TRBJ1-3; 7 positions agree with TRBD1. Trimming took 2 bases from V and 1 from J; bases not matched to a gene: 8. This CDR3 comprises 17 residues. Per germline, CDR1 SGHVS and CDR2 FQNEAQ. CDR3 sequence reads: CASSLSPGGYSGNTIYF. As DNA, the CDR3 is TGTGCCAGCAGCTTATCCCCAGGGGGTTATTCTGGAAACACCATATATTTT. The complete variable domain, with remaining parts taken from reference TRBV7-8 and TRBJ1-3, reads GAGVSQSPRYKVAKRGQDVALRCDPISGHVSLFWYQQALGQGPEFLTYFQNEAQLDKSGLPSDRFFAERPEGSVSTLKIQRTQQEDSAVYLCASSLSPGGYSGNTIYFGEGSWLTVV.

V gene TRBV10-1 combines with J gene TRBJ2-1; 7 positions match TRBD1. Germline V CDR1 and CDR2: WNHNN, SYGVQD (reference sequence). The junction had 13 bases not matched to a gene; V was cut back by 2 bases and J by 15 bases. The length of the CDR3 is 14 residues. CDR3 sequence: CASSEGTAVDQRFF. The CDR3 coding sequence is TGCGCCAGCAGTGAGGGGACAGCAGTTGACCAGCGGTTCTTC.

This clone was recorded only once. The CDR3 protein is CASSESQGVDTQYF. The CDR3 DNA follows: TGTGCCAGCAGTGAAAGCCAGGGGGTAGATACGCAGTATTTT. The rearrangement links TRBV6-1 to TRBJ2-3, with 7 positions matching TRBD1. The CDR3 is made up of 14 amino acids. With V trimmed by 2 bases and J by 5 bases, 4 bases remained unmatched. Germline V CDR1 and CDR2: MNHNS, SASEGT.

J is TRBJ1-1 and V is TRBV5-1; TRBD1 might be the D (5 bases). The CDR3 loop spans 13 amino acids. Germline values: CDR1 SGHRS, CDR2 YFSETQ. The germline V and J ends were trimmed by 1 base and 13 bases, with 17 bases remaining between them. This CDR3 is CASSLQGMEQSFF. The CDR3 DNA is TGCGCCAGCAGCTTGCAGGGAATGGAACAAAGTTTCTTT. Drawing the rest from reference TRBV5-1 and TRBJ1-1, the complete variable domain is KAGVTQTPRYLIKTRGQQVTLSCSPISGHRSVSWYQQTPGQGLQFLFEYFSETQRNKGNFPGRFSGRQFSNSRSEMNVSTLELGDSALYLCASSLQGMEQSFFGQGTRLTVV.

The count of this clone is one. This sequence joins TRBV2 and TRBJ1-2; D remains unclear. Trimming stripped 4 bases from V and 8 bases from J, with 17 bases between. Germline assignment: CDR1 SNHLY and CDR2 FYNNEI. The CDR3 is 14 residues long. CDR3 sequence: CASSASGKSDGYTF. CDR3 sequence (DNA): TGTGCCAGCAGTGCCAGCGGGAAATCTGACGGCTACACCTTC.

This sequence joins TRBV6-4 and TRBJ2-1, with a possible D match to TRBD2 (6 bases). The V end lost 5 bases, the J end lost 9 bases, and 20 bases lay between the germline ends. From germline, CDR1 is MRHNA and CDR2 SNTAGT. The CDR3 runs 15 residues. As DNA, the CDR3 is TGTGCCAGCAGTCAGAAAGCCATCCTGGGGGGTGAGCAGTTCTTC. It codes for CASSQKAILGGEQFF.

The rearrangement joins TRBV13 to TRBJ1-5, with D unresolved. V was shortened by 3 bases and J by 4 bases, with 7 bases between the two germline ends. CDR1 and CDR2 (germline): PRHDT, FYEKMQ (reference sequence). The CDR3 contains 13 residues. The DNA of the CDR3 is TGTGCCAGCAGCTTTACGGGAAATCAGCCCCAGCATTTT. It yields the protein CASSFTGNQPQHF.

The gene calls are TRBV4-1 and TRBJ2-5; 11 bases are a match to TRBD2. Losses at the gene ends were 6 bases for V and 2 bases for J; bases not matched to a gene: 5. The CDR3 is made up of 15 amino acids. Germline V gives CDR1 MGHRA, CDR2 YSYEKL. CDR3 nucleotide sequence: TGCGCCAGCAGAGTGACTAGCGGGAATCAAGAGACCCAGTACTTC. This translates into CASRVTSGNQETQYF.

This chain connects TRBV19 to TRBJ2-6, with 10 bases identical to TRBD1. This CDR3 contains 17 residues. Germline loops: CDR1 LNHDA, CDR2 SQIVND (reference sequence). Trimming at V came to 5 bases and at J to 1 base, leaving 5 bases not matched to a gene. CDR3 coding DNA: TGTGCCAGTAGTGACCCGGGACAGGGGTCTGGGGCCAACGTCCTGACTTTC. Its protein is CASSDPGQGSGANVLTF.

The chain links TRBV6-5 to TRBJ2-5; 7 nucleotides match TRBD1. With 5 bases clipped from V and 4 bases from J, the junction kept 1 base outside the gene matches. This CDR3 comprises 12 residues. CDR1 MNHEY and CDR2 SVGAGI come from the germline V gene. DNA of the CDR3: TGTGCCAGCAGTAGGGGGCGAGAGACCCAGTACTTC. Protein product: CASSRGRETQYF.